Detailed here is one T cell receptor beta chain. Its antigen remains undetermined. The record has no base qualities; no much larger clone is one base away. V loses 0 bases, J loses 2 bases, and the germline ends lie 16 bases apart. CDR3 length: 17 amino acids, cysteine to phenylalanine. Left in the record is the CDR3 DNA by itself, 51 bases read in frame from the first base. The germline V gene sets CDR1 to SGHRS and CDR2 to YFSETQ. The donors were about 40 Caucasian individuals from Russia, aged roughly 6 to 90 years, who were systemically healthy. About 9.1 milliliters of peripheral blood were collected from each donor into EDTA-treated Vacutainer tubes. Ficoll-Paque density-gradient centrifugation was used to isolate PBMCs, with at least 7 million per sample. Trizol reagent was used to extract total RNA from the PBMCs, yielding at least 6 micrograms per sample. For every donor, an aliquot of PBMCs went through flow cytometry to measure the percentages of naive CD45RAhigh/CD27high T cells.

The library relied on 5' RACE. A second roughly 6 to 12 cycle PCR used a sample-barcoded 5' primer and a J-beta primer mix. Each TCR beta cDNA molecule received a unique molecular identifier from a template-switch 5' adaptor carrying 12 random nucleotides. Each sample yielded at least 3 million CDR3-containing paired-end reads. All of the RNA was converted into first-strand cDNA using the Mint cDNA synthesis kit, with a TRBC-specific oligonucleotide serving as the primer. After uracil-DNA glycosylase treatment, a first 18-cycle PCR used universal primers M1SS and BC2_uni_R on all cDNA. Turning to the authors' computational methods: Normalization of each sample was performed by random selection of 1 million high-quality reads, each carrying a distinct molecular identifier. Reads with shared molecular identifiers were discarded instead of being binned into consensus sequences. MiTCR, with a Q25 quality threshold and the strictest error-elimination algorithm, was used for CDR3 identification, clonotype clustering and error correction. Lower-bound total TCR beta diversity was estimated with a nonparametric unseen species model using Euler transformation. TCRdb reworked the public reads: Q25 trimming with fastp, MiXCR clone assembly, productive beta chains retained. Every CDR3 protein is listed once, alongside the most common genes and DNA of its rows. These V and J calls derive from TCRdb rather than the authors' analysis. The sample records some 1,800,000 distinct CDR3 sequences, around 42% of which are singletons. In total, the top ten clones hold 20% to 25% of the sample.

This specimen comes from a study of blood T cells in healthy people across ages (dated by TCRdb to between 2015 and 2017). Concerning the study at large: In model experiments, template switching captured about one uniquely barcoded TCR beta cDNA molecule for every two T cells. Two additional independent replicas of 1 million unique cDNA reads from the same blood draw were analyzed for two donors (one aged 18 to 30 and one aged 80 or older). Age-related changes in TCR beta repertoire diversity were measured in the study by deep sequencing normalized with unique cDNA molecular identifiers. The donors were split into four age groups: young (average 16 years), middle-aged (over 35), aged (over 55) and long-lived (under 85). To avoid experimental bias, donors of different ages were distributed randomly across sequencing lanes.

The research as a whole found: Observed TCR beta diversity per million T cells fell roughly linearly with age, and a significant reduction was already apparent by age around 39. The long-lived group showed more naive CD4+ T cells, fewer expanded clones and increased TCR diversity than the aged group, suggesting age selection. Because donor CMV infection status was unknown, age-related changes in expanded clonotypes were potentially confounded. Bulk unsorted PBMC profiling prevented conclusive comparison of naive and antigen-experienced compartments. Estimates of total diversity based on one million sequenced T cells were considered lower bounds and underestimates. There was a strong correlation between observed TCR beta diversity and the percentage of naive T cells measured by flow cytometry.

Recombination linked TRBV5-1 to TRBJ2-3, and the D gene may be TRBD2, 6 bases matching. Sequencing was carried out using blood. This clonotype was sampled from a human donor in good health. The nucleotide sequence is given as TGCGCCAGCAGCTTGGCCGGGGACTCCCAAGCCACAGATACGCAGTATTTT. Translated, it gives CASSLAGDSQATDTQYF.